The 5 T cell receptor beta chains below all came from one sample that was sequenced in a study of blood T cell repertoires in COVID-19. This table comes from immunoSEQ multiplex PCR, and its TCRdb copy is limited to in-frame clones, with some not included. The table has a few hundred thousand clones, 86% seen once. Material for sequencing was PBMCs or T cells enriched from blood (not recorded which). The receptors here all came from a woman in her forties or fifties in a cohort exposed to, infected with or recovered from COVID-19 (not recorded which).

The J gene is TRBJ1-6, the V gene TRBV12-3 or TRBV12-4; no firm D call. The V gene lost 4 bases and the J gene lost 7 bases, with 5 bases spanning the gap. The CDR3 runs 12 residues. The CDR3 spells CASSWENSPLHF. The CDR3 DNA sequence: TGTGCCAGCAGTTGGGAGAATTCACCCCTCCACTTT.

This clone was counted ten times or more. The chain employs TRBV4-3 and TRBJ1-1; D is ambiguous. CDR3 length equals 15 residues. Germline V lookup: CDR1 LGHNA, CDR2 YSLEER. With 2 bases removed from V and 10 bases from J, the gap between germline ends came to 20 bases. CDR3 sequence: CASSQPYKQPEGAFF. DNA of the CDR3: TGCGCCAGCAGCCAACCCTACAAACAGCCGGAGGGAGCTTTCTTT.

This clone was counted between two and nine times. The chain employs TRBV7-8 and TRBJ2-7, with 9 bases matching TRBD1. V was pared by 5 bases and J by 4 bases, with 12 bases of the junction left unmatched. There are 16 residues in the CDR3. Germline loops: CDR1 SGHVS, CDR2 FQNEAQ. CDR3 region: CASSPMGTGTKYEQYF. The CDR3 nucleotides read TGTGCCAGCAGCCCCATGGGGACAGGGACTAAGTACGAGCAGTACTTC.

This chain joins TRBV4-2 and TRBJ1-2, with TRBD1 matching over 7 bases. The CDR3 totals 15 residues. The trim removed 2 bases at V and 2 bases at J, leaving 5 bases unmatched. The germline gives CDR1 LGHNA, CDR2 YNFKEQ. Here the CDR3 DNA reads TGTGCCAGCAGCCAACCCGGGGACAGAAACTATGGCTACACCTTC. It is translated as CASSQPGDRNYGYTF.

The chain combines TRBV15 with TRBJ1-2, with D possibly matching TRBD1 (5 bases). CDR1 LNHNV and CDR2 YYDKDF come from the germline V gene (reference sequence). This CDR3 contains 16 residues. The germline V and J ends were trimmed by 0 bases and 8 bases, with 19 bases remaining between them. CDR3 protein: CATSRDLPGPGGGYTF. The CDR3 region has the DNA TGTGCCACCAGCAGAGATCTCCCAGGGCCGGGAGGAGGCTACACCTTC.